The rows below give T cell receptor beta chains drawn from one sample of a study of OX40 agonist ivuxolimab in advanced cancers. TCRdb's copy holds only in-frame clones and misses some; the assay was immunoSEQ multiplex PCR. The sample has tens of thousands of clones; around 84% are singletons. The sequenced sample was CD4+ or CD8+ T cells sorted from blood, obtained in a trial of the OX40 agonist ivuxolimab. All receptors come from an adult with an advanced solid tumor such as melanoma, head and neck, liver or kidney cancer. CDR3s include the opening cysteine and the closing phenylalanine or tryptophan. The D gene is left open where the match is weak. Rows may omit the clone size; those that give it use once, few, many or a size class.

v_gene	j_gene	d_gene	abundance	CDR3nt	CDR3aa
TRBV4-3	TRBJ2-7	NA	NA	TGCGCCAGCAGCCAAGAAATAGCGGTCTCCTACGAGCAGTACTTC	CASSQEIAVSYEQYF
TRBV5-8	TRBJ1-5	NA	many	TGTGCCAGCGGCGTCGGGTCCAATCAGCCCCAGCATTTT	CASGVGSNQPQHF
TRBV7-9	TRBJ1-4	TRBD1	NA	TGTGCCAGCAGCTCAAAGGGGGCTCCGAATGAAAAACTGTTTTTT	CASSSKGAPNEKLFF
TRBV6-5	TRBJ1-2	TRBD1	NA	TGTGCCAGCAGTTACACCGGGACAGGTTATGGCTACACCTTC	CASSYTGTGYGYTF
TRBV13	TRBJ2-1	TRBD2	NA	TGTGCCAGCAGCTTAGGCCGGGTAGCTGGCGGGAGTCCTGGGGAGCAGTTCTTC	CASSLGRVAGGSPGEQFF
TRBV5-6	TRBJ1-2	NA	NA	TGTGCCAGCACCTATCGGCGGTCGGAGGGCAGGGTGTACGGCTACACCTTC	CASTYRRSEGRVYGYTF
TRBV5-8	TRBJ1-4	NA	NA	TGTGCCAGCAGCTCGCATCTACAGGCAACTAATGAAAAACTGTTTTTT	CASSSHLQATNEKLFF
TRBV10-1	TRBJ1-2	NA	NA	TGCGCCAGCAGTGAGTGGGCAGGCTATGGCTACACCTTC	CASSEWAGYGYTF
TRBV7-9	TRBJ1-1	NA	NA	TGTGCCAGCAGCTTAGTTTTTATCGGACAGAGGAACACTGAAGCTTTCTTT	CASSLVFIGQRNTEAFF
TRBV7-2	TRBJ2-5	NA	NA	TGTGCCAGCAGCTTTGATAGGACTCAAGAGACCCAGTACTTC	CASSFDRTQETQYF
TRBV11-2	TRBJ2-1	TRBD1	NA	TGTGCCAGCAGCTTTTCAGGGGGCGGACAGAATGAGCAGTTCTTC	CASSFSGGGQNEQFF
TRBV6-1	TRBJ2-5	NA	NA	TGTGCCAGCATGGAGGGGGGGCCTTGGCAGACCCAGTACTTC	CASMEGGPWQTQYF
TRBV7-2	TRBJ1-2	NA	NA	TGTGCCAGCAGCTTAGACACGGCTGGCTACACCTTC	CASSLDTAGYTF